This record concerns one T cell receptor beta chain sequence. The data were taken from a study of T cell changes during pregnancy in multiple sclerosis. The V gene lost 8 bases and the J gene lost 4 bases, with 11 bases spanning the gap. CDR1 MDHEN and CDR2 SYDVKM come from the germline V gene. CDR3 length: 12 amino acids. The assay was immunoSEQ multiplex PCR, and TCRdb's table has in-frame clones only and misses some. The table has approximately 63,000 clones, 90% to 95% seen once. The TCR originated in a female donor in good health, enrolled as a control in a pregnancy study. The sample in question was peripheral blood, obtained in the third trimester of pregnancy. The chain combines TRBV28 with TRBJ1-2; perhaps TRBD1 as D (6 bases). CDR3 in amino acids: CASRQALYGYTF. CDR3 in DNA: TGTGCCAGCCGACAGGCCCTCTATGGCTACACCTTC.